These T cell receptor beta chains were read from a single sample in a study of shared clonotypes between healthy human individuals. The table came from immunoSEQ multiplex PCR; TCRdb's copy has only in-frame clones and leaves some out. The repertoire holds about 1,900,000 clones, about 95% seen once, with 1.2% in the top ten. The sequenced sample consisted of naive CD8+ T cells sorted from blood. The source of these receptors is a man aged 18 to 30 in good health. CDR3s include the opening cysteine and the closing phenylalanine or tryptophan. Each record gives: CDR3 protein, CDR3 DNA, clone size, D gene, J gene, V gene. D genes are given only for firm matches. The listing skips clone size in some rows; elsewhere it reads once, few, many or a size class.

CDR3aa: CASSRRNSGTPYEQYF
CDR3nt: TGTGCCAGCAGCCGGAGGAATAGCGGAACGCCCTACGAGCAGTACTTC
abundance: -
d_gene: -
j_gene: TRBJ2-7
v_gene: TRBV13

CDR3aa: CASSPDGSYEQYF
CDR3nt: TGTGCCAGCAGCCCCGACGGGTCCTACGAGCAGTACTTC
abundance: -
d_gene: -
j_gene: TRBJ2-7
v_gene: TRBV7-8

CDR3aa: CATTGDDTEAFF
CDR3nt: TGTGCCACAACAGGGGACGACACTGAAGCTTTCTTT
abundance: once
d_gene: TRBD1
j_gene: TRBJ1-1
v_gene: TRBV19

CDR3aa: CASSLFIGREQYF
CDR3nt: TGTGCCAGCAGTTTATTTATAGGGCGCGAGCAGTACTTC
abundance: -
d_gene: -
j_gene: TRBJ2-7
v_gene: TRBV27

CDR3aa: CASSQTNWTGDRYEQYF
CDR3nt: TGTGCCAGCAGCCAAACGAATTGGACAGGGGACCGGTACGAGCAGTACTTC
abundance: -
d_gene: TRBD1
j_gene: TRBJ2-7
v_gene: TRBV13

CDR3aa: CATSVGRSNQPQHF
CDR3nt: TGTGCCACCAGCGTCGGGAGAAGCAATCAGCCCCAGCATTTT
abundance: -
d_gene: -
j_gene: TRBJ1-5
v_gene: TRBV15

CDR3aa: CSAQVGDGNTIYF
CDR3nt: TGCAGCGCTCAAGTGGGGGATGGAAACACCATATATTTT
abundance: -
d_gene: -
j_gene: TRBJ1-3
v_gene: TRBV29-1

CDR3aa: CASSQHGGTTPYEQYF
CDR3nt: TGCGCCAGCAGCCAACACGGCGGGACAACACCCTACGAGCAGTACTTC
abundance: -
d_gene: -
j_gene: TRBJ2-7
v_gene: TRBV4-1

CDR3aa: CAGGQGTNTEAFF
CDR3nt: TGCGCCGGAGGACAGGGGACGAACACTGAAGCTTTCTTT
abundance: -
d_gene: TRBD1
j_gene: TRBJ1-1
v_gene: TRBV10-2

CDR3aa: CASSPPPGRFNQPQHF
CDR3nt: TGCGCCAGCAGCCCCCCTCCCGGAAGATTCAATCAGCCCCAGCATTTT
abundance: -
d_gene: -
j_gene: TRBJ1-5
v_gene: TRBV4-1

CDR3aa: CASSSLAGAEQYF
CDR3nt: TGTGCCAGCAGTTCCCTAGCGGGAGCCGAGCAGTACTTC
abundance: -
d_gene: TRBD2
j_gene: TRBJ2-7
v_gene: TRBV13

CDR3aa: CASSPGQGPGANEKLFF
CDR3nt: TGTGCCAGCAGCCCAGGACAGGGGCCGGGAGCTAATGAAAAACTGTTTTTT
abundance: -
d_gene: TRBD1
j_gene: TRBJ1-4
v_gene: TRBV11-2

CDR3aa: CASSLNGDNYEQYF
CDR3nt: TGTGCCAGCAGCTTAAACGGGGATAACTACGAGCAGTACTTC
abundance: -
d_gene: -
j_gene: TRBJ2-7
v_gene: TRBV7-9

CDR3aa: CASSRGQNYGYTF
CDR3nt: TGTGCCAGCAGTCGGGGACAGAACTATGGCTACACCTTC
abundance: -
d_gene: TRBD1
j_gene: TRBJ1-2
v_gene: TRBV27

CDR3aa: CASSELLAAYYEQYF
CDR3nt: TGTGCCAGCAGTGAATTACTAGCGGCGTACTACGAGCAGTACTTC
abundance: -
d_gene: TRBD2
j_gene: TRBJ2-7
v_gene: TRBV6-1

CDR3aa: CSVVPGGKDNGYTF
CDR3nt: TGCAGCGTTGTTCCAGGCGGTAAAGATAATGGCTACACCTTC
abundance: -
d_gene: -
j_gene: TRBJ1-2
v_gene: TRBV29-1

CDR3aa: CASSLSWDSYQPQHF
CDR3nt: TGTGCCAGCAGTTTGTCTTGGGACAGCTATCAGCCCCAGCATTTT
abundance: -
d_gene: TRBD1
j_gene: TRBJ1-5
v_gene: TRBV27

CDR3aa: CASSPQKGTNEKLFF
CDR3nt: TGCGCCAGCAGCCCCCAGAAGGGAACTAATGAAAAACTGTTTTTT
abundance: -
d_gene: -
j_gene: TRBJ1-4
v_gene: TRBV4-3